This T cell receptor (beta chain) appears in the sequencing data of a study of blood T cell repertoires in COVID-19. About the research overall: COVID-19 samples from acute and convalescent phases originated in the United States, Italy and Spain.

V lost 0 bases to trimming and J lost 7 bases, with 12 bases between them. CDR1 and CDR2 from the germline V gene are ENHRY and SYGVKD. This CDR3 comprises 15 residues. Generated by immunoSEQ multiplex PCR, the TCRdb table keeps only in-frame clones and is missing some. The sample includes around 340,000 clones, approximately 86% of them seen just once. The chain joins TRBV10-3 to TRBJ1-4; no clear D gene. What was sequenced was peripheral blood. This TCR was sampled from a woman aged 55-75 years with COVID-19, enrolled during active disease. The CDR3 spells CAISESTGAGEKLFF. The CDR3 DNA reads TGTGCCATCAGTGAGTCGACGGGTGCGGGTGAAAAACTGTTTTTT.